These T cell receptor beta chains were read from a single sample in a study of T cell responses to AZD1222 COVID-19 vaccine. Clones were read by immunoSEQ multiplex PCR, and TCRdb kept only the in-frame ones, dropping some. This table holds approximately 150,000 clones, roughly 87% found once. Source: peripheral blood, taken 28 days after the second dose of the MenACWY control vaccine. The receptors were sampled from an adult who received the MenACWY meningococcal vaccine as a control. Both conserved end residues are part of each CDR3. The D gene is left open where the match is weak. Size is omitted from some rows. Given values are once, few, many or a class for expanded clones.

>TRBV7-2|TRBJ1-5|NA|few|15
TGTGCCAGCAGCTTAGCGCGCGGGGTTCGGCAGCCCCAGCATTTT
CASSLARGVRQPQHF
>TRBV20-1|TRBJ1-5|TRBD1|NA|16
TGCAGTGCTAGTCTTAGCGGGACAGGGGGCAATCAGCCCCAGCATTTT
CSASLSGTGGNQPQHF
>TRBV4-3|TRBJ1-1|TRBD1|NA|14
TGCGCCAGCAGCCAAGGACAGGGGGCGACTGAAGCTTTCTTT
CASSQGQGATEAFF
>TRBV16|TRBJ2-5|NA|NA|13
TGTGCCAGCAGCCATAGGCCCAGCGAGACCCAGTACTTC
CASSHRPSETQYF
>TRBV3-1/TRBV3-2|TRBJ2-1|TRBD2|NA|16
TGTGCCAGCAGCCAAGACGTGGGACTAGACGTTGGGGAGCAGTTCTTC
CASSQDVGLDVGEQFF
>TRBV18|TRBJ1-2|TRBD1|NA|15
TGTGCCAGCTCACCAGGACAGGGGTGGGTCCTCGGCTACACCTTC
CASSPGQGWVLGYTF
>TRBV27|TRBJ1-1|NA|NA|14
TGTGCCAGCAGACTAACGCAGGGGATCCCTGAAGCTTTCTTT
CASRLTQGIPEAFF
>TRBV6-2/TRBV6-3|TRBJ1-1|NA|NA|15
TGTGCCAGCAGTTACTCAAGGACGATTAACACTGAAGCTTTCTTT
CASSYSRTINTEAFF
>TRBV18|TRBJ1-2|TRBD1|once|17
TGTGCCAGCTCACCAGCAGGGGGACCGGGACTGCCGTCTGGCTACACCTTC
CASSPAGGPGLPSGYTF
>TRBV11-2|TRBJ2-7|NA|NA|16
TGTGCCAGCAGAAAGCCTCTGGACGACCCATTCTACGAGCAGTACTTC
CASRKPLDDPFYEQYF
>TRBV30|TRBJ2-2|NA|NA|11
TGTGCCTGGAGGGTGGGCGGGGAGCTGTTTTTT
CAWRVGGELFF
>TRBV27|TRBJ2-7|NA|NA|14
TGTGCCAGCAGTTTGGGACGGTTCTCCTACGAGCAGTACTTC
CASSLGRFSYEQYF
>TRBV24-1|TRBJ1-4|TRBD1|NA|15
TGTGCCACCAGTGACCCAGGGGGTCCGGGTGAAAAACTGTTTTTT
CATSDPGGPGEKLFF
>TRBV7-2|TRBJ2-6|NA|NA|16
TGTGCCAGCAGCTCTAGGGGACTCTCTGGGGCCAACGTCCTGACTTTC
CASSSRGLSGANVLTF
>TRBV18|TRBJ2-1|TRBD2|NA|17
TGTGCCAGCTCACCCAGGAGCGGGGGGGGAGCCTACAATGAGCAGTTCTTC
CASSPRSGGGAYNEQFF
>TRBV6-6|TRBJ1-1|NA|NA|13
TGTGCCAGCAGTTACGGGCTGGGGACTGAAGCTTTCTTT
CASSYGLGTEAFF
>TRBV2|TRBJ1-1|NA|NA|13
TGTGCCAGCAGTCTACAGCGGAACACTGAAGCTTTCTTT
CASSLQRNTEAFF
>TRBV27|TRBJ1-1|TRBD1|once|15
TGTGCCAGCAGTTTGGGCAGGGACAGTGACACTGAAGCTTTCTTT
CASSLGRDSDTEAFF
>TRBV9|TRBJ2-5|NA|NA|13
TGTGCCAGCGCCCGAGACCCTGGAGAGACCCAGTACTTC
CASARDPGETQYF
>TRBV30|TRBJ1-1|NA|NA|15
TGTGCCATAGGGGCGGGGGCCGTCGGCTACACTGAAGCTTTCTTT
CAIGAGAVGYTEAFF
>TRBV12-3/TRBV12-4|TRBJ1-1|NA|NA|13
TGTGCCAGCAGCCCACAGCAGAACACTGAAGCTTTCTTT
CASSPQQNTEAFF
>TRBV6-5|TRBJ1-5|TRBD1|few|15
TGTGCCAGCAGTCCAACCGGGACAGGGCTTCAGCCCCAGCATTTT
CASSPTGTGLQPQHF
>TRBV21-1|TRBJ1-4|NA|few|15
TGTGCCAGCAGCAAAGTCAGGGATCACAATGAAAAACTGTTTTTT
CASSKVRDHNEKLFF
>TRBV24-1|TRBJ1-2|NA|NA|14
TGTGCCACCAGTGGCCGGGGGATTTCCTATGGCTACACCTTC
CATSGRGISYGYTF
>TRBV18|TRBJ2-5|NA|NA|12
TGTGCCAGCTCACCCAACCAAGAGACCCAGTACTTC
CASSPNQETQYF
>TRBV2|TRBJ1-4|NA|NA|13
TGTGCCAGCAGTCCTTGGAGTAATGAAAAACTGTTTTTT
CASSPWSNEKLFF
>TRBV4-1|TRBJ2-7|NA|NA|16
TGCGCCAGCAGCCAAGACCTTTTCGGGGACCGCTACGAGCAGTACTTC
CASSQDLFGDRYEQYF
>TRBV6-6|TRBJ2-7|TRBD1|NA|16
TGTGCCAGCAGTTACTCAAGGACAGGGGGATCCTACGAGCAGTACTTC
CASSYSRTGGSYEQYF
>TRBV6-6|TRBJ2-7|TRBD2|NA|14
TGTGCCAGCAGACAAACTAGCGCCTCCTACGAGCAGTACTTC
CASRQTSASYEQYF
>TRBV7-8|TRBJ2-1|NA|NA|15
TGTGCCAGCAGCTTCAGGATTCCGTTATGGAATGAGCAGTTCTTC
CASSFRIPLWNEQFF
>TRBV7-2|TRBJ2-7|NA|NA|14
TGTGCCAGCAGCTTAACTTCGCCTTCCTACGAGCAGTACTTC
CASSLTSPSYEQYF
>TRBV28|TRBJ2-6|NA|NA|16
TGTGCCAGCAGTTTACCCTACGGGACTGGGGCCAACGTCCTGACTTTC
CASSLPYGTGANVLTF
>TRBV6-5|TRBJ1-3|NA|NA|14
TGTGCCAGCAGTTACTATCGACAGGGAAACACCATATATTTT
CASSYYRQGNTIYF
>TRBV5-1|TRBJ2-7|TRBD2|NA|17
TGCGCCAGCAGCCCCCTACTAGCGGGAGACGGACCTTACGAGCAGTACTTC
CASSPLLAGDGPYEQYF
>TRBV28|TRBJ1-3|TRBD1|few|15
TGTGCCAGCAGAGGAGACAGGGTCTATGGAAACACCATATATTTT
CASRGDRVYGNTIYF
>TRBV28|TRBJ2-7|NA|NA|13
TGTGCCAGCAGTTTATCCGGGACCTACGAGCAGTACTTC
CASSLSGTYEQYF
>TRBV7-3|TRBJ2-1|TRBD2|NA|18
TGTGCCAGCAGCTTGGGACTAGCGGGAGGGTTTACCTACAATGAGCAGTTCTTC
CASSLGLAGGFTYNEQFF
>TRBV19|TRBJ2-7|NA|NA|13
TGTGCCAGTAGTTCCCGGGACAACTACGAGCAGTACTTC
CASSSRDNYEQYF
>TRBV28|TRBJ1-2|NA|NA|14
TGTGCCAGCAGTTCCAGCGCCCGGGGCTATGGCTACACCTTC
CASSSSARGYGYTF
>TRBV18|TRBJ1-1|NA|NA|13
TGTGCCAGCTCACCACCGGGGTTGTCTGAAGCTTTCTTT
CASSPPGLSEAFF
>TRBV14|TRBJ1-5|NA|NA|12
TGTGCCAGCAGCCACTACAATCAGCCCCAGCATTTT
CASSHYNQPQHF
>TRBV19|TRBJ1-3|NA|NA|14
TGTGCCAGTAGTATTACATTATCTGGAAACACCATATATTTT
CASSITLSGNTIYF
>TRBV12-3/TRBV12-4|TRBJ2-2|NA|NA|12
TGTGCCAGCAGTCAGGGCACCGGGGAGCTGTTTTTT
CASSQGTGELFF
>TRBV6-6|TRBJ1-3|NA|once|11
TGTGCCATCCGATCCGGAAACACCATATATTTT
CAIRSGNTIYF
>TRBV11-2|TRBJ2-2|NA|NA|14
TGTGCCAGCAGCTTAGACTGGAACACCGGGGAGCTGTTTTTT
CASSLDWNTGELFF
>TRBV9|TRBJ2-2|NA|NA|12
TGTGCCATCGATGATGGACCCGGGGAGCTGTTTTTT
CAIDDGPGELFF